This T cell receptor beta chain was sequenced in a study of control samples from healthy donors and cancer patients. Germline V gene data show CDR1 as MGHRA and CDR2 as YSYEKL. Deletions cut 1 base from V and 6 bases from J, with 13 bases between. This CDR3 has 15 amino acids. TCRdb's copy holds only in-frame clones and misses some; the assay was immunoSEQ multiplex PCR. The specimen's table records roughly 200,000 clones. The rearrangement uses TRBV4-1 and TRBJ2-1, with D perhaps given as TRBD1 or TRBD2 (5 bases each). Specimen: blood. The receptor comes from a woman in her twenties or thirties in good health. CDR3 protein: CASSQVLVGGNEQFF. DNA of the CDR3: TGCGCCAGCAGCCAAGTCCTAGTTGGGGGCAATGAGCAGTTCTTC.